These 20 T cell receptor beta chains were all obtained from the same sample, sequenced in a study of CD8+CD57+ T cells in acquired aplastic anemia. The study profiled TCR beta VDJ and CDR3 using genomic DNA as template. Each CDR3 protein is one row after TCRdb ran MiXCR on the reads. The sample shows some 280,000 distinct CDR3 sequences, 56% of them seen only once. Sequencing was performed on sorted CD4+, CD8+, or CD8+CD57+ T cells (not recorded which) from PBMCs. The receptors here all came from a human donor with severe aplastic anemia or a healthy control (not recorded which).

V and J are TRBV2 and TRBJ2-5, with TRBD2 identical over 7 bases. This CDR3 has 15 residues. V trimming: 8 bases; J trimming: 4 bases; junction bases outside the gene matches: 13. Germline assignment: CDR1 SNHLY and CDR2 FYNNEI. The CDR3 sequence: CASGDQGGRGETQYF. DNA of the CDR3: TGTGCCAGCGGGGATCAGGGAGGGCGGGGAGAGACCCAGTACTTC.

This clonotype has a count of ten or more. The chain couples TRBV4-2 to TRBJ1-1; D not resolved. Germline CDR1 and CDR2: LGHNA and YNFKEQ. The CDR3 sequence is 15 residues long. The germline V and J ends were trimmed by 0 bases and 0 bases, with 8 bases remaining between them. CDR3 region: CASSQESGLNTEAFF. The CDR3, as DNA: TGTGCCAGCAGCCAAGAGTCGGGTTTGAACACTGAAGCTTTCTTT.

The chain is built from TRBV20-1 and TRBJ2-7, with a weak D call TRBD2 (6 bases). Germline V CDR1 and CDR2: DFQATT, SNEGSKA (reference sequence). The CDR3 is 13 amino acids. Between the trimmed V and J ends, which lost 3 bases and 3 bases, there was a span of 12 bases. The CDR3 loop reads CSASGTEFYEQYF. Here the CDR3 DNA reads TGCAGTGCTAGTGGGACTGAGTTCTACGAGCAGTACTTC.

The genes are TRBV20-1 and TRBJ1-6; D is unresolved. This CDR3 has 13 amino acids. CDR1 and CDR2 (germline): DFQATT, SNEGSKA (reference sequence). V lost 1 base, J lost 10 bases, and 11 bases lay in between. CDR3 in DNA: TGCAGTGCTAGAGGGCCAGCTAACTCACCCCTCCACTTT. This encodes CSARGPANSPLHF.

CDR3 nucleotide sequence: TGTGCCAGCAGCTTAGGGGGGACGGTTACTCAGCCCCAGCATTTT. Its protein is CASSLGGTVTQPQHF. The chain is built from TRBV7-9 and TRBJ1-5; a weak D match, TRBD1 (5 bases). This CDR3 has 15 amino acids. Deletions cut 1 base from V and 6 bases from J, with 13 bases between. CDR1 is SEHNR, CDR2 FQNEAQ, per germline (reference sequence).

This clonotype showed up just a few times. V and J are TRBV7-9 and TRBJ2-1, with D possibly TRBD2 on 6 matching bases. Trimming pared 8 bases from V and 10 bases from J, leaving 18 bases between. The CDR3 runs to 13 residues. Per the germline V gene, CDR1 is SEHNR and CDR2 is FQNEAQ (reference sequence). CDR3 sequence: CASGLAAASEQFF. CDR3 nucleotide sequence: TGTGCCAGCGGATTAGCGGCGGCCTCCGAGCAGTTCTTC.

This clonotype has just a few counts. The genes are TRBV15 and TRBJ1-1; D uncertain. Trimming shortened V by 0 bases and J by 12 bases, and 17 bases separated the two germline ends. The CDR3 is 14 residues long. The germline V gene has CDR1 LNHNV and CDR2 YYDKDF (reference sequence). The CDR3, as DNA: TGTGCCACCAGCAGAGATCGGCCTCTCCAGCTGCCTTTCTTT. Protein product: CATSRDRPLQLPFF.

This clonotype was seen repeatedly, ten times or more. This chain uses TRBV9 with TRBJ2-2; 8 bases match TRBD2. Germline CDR1 and CDR2: SGDLS and YYNGEE. The CDR3 spans 17 residues. Losses at the gene ends were 0 bases for V and 0 bases for J; bases not matched to a gene: 4. Written as DNA, the CDR3 is TGTGCCAGCAGCGTAGCTCGGGGGGGCGCGAACACCGGGGAGCTGTTTTTT. Amino acid sequence: CASSVARGGANTGELFF.

In its sample, this clonotype was seen many times. The CDR3 loop is CATQFRGANYGYTF. Written as DNA, the CDR3 is TGTGCCACCCAGTTCCGTGGAGCTAACTATGGCTACACCTTC. The chain uses TRBV9 and TRBJ1-2, with D uncertain. V lost 9 bases and J 0 bases, leaving 15 bases between the germline ends. Germline V gene data show CDR1 as SGDLS and CDR2 as YYNGEE. This CDR3 contains 14 residues.

This chain links TRBV7-8 with TRBJ2-7; D uncertain. The length of the CDR3 is 14 residues. Looked up from germline, CDR1 is SGHVS and CDR2 is FQNEAQ. Trimming cost V 1 base and J 0 bases, with 7 bases left between them. The CDR3 protein is CASSLEGHSYEQYF. The CDR3 coding sequence is TGTGCCAGCAGCTTAGAGGGCCACTCCTACGAGCAGTACTTC.

V gene TRBV30 combines with J gene TRBJ1-5; the D is unclear. Per the germline V gene, CDR1 is GTSNPN and CDR2 is SVGIG (reference sequence). The CDR3 runs 13 residues. Trimming stripped 4 bases from V and 1 base from J, with 8 bases between. DNA of the CDR3: TGTGCCTGGACTGCGCGAAGCAATCAGCCCCAGCATTTT. It yields the protein CAWTARSNQPQHF. Full variable domain (rest looked up from reference TRBV30 and TRBJ1-5): SQTIHQWPATLVQPVGSPLSLECTVEGTSNPNLYWYRQAAGRGLQLLFYSVGIGQISSEVPQNLSASRPQDRQFILSSKKLLLSDSGFYLCAWTARSNQPQHFGDGTRLSIL.

The J gene is TRBJ2-7, the V gene TRBV25-1; D remains ambiguous. The germline V and J ends were trimmed by 4 bases and 3 bases, with 13 bases remaining between them. The CDR3 sequence is 14 residues long. CDR1 and CDR2 from the germline V gene are MGHDK and SYGVNS. The CDR3: CASSASGEFYEQYF. CDR3 DNA sequence: TGTGCCAGCAGTGCCAGTGGCGAATTCTACGAGCAGTACTTC.

Concerning this clonotype itself: A much larger clone differs from this one at a single base, so this may be a read error. The J gene is TRBJ2-4, the V gene TRBV11-2; TRBD2 agrees at 7 bases. Germline CDR1 and CDR2: SGHAT and FQNNGV. The CDR3 sequence is 16 residues long. The V gene end was trimmed by 0 bases and the J gene end by 0 bases; junction bases not matched to a gene: 2. The chain's CDR3 is CASSLEPGGAKNIQYF. The CDR3 DNA follows: TGTGCCAGCAGCTTAGAGCCGGGGGGAGCCAAAAACATTCAGTACTTC. The entire variable domain, with the rest obtained from reference TRBV11-2 and TRBJ2-4, is as follows: EAGVAQSPRYKIIEKRQSVAFWCNPISGHATLYWYQQILGQGPKLLIQFQNNGVVDDSQLPKDRFSAERLKGVDSTLKIQPAKLEDSAVYLCASSLEPGGAKNIQYFGAGTRLSVL.

This clonotype was observed a handful of times. The V and J genes are TRBV29-1 and TRBJ2-7, with TRBD2 as a possible D gene (6 bases). The CDR3 loop spans 13 amino acids. Germline V lookup: CDR1 SQVTM, CDR2 ANQGSEA. The V and J ends lost 7 bases and 3 bases respectively, with 16 bases between them. For the CDR3, the DNA is TGCAGCGCCGGAGGGGACGATCTCTACGAGCAGTACTTC. This sequence encodes CSAGGDDLYEQYF.

This clonotype was seen ten or more times. The chain uses TRBV2 and TRBJ1-2; D remains unclear. CDR1 is SNHLY, CDR2 FYNNEI, per germline. Trimming removed 6 bases from V and 0 bases from J, with 11 bases in between. The CDR3 covers 14 residues. The DNA of the CDR3 is TGTGCCAGCAGGTCCCTAGGAACTAACTATGGCTACACCTTC. This encodes CASRSLGTNYGYTF.

The chain recombines TRBV15 with TRBJ1-4, with 9 bases that match TRBD1. This CDR3 has 16 residues. Trimming at V came to 1 base and at J to 3 bases, leaving 3 bases not matched to a gene. Per germline, CDR1 LNHNV and CDR2 YYDKDF (reference sequence). The CDR3 is CATSRARTGANEKLFF. Written as DNA, the CDR3 is TGTGCCACCAGCAGAGCTCGGACAGGGGCTAATGAAAAACTGTTTTTT.

This clonotype was found many times. The CDR3 here is CASSDAGGSQNIQYF. In nucleotides, the CDR3 is TGTGCCAGCAGTGATGCAGGGGGAAGCCAAAACATTCAGTACTTC. The chain links TRBV25-1 to TRBJ2-4; the match to TRBD1 covers 7 bases. CDR3 size: 15 residues. Trimming at V came to 3 bases and at J to 5 bases, leaving 7 bases not matched to a gene. Germline V gene sequence: CDR1 MGHDK, CDR2 SYGVNS.

Comments on this clonotype: The junction does not match germline at one end; this may be a read error. The gene calls are TRBV4-1 and TRBJ2-2; TRBD2 is a possible D gene (5 bases). CDR1 is MGHRA, CDR2 YSYEKL, per germline. CDR3 size: 15 residues. This CDR3 is CASSPSLDSTAELFF. CDR3 coding DNA: TGCGCCAGCAGCCCTAGCCTGGACTCGACCGCGGAGCTGTTTTTT.

A few counts support this clonotype. CDR3 bases: TGCAGCGTTGAAGTGGGCGATTTGGGGTACGAGCAGTACTTC. Amino acids: CSVEVGDLGYEQYF. V gene TRBV29-1 combines with J gene TRBJ2-7, with D hard to call. The CDR3 is 14 residues long. In germline, CDR1 is SQVTM, CDR2 ANQGSEA. V dropped 1 base and J dropped 4 bases, with 14 bases sitting between them.

The chain recombines TRBV19 with TRBJ1-5; no definite D call. The CDR3 has 15 amino acids. The V end was cut by 7 bases, the J end by 4 bases, with 17 bases between. Per germline, CDR1 LNHDA and CDR2 SQIVND (reference sequence). CDR3 sequence reads: CASIGGVKVNQPQHF. CDR3 sequence (DNA): TGTGCCAGTATAGGAGGAGTTAAGGTAAATCAGCCCCAGCATTTT.